These 2 T cell receptor beta chains came from one sample sequenced in a study of beta chain features in type 1 diabetes. Study results and caveats: Shorter TCRB CDR3s, moderately but significantly so, marked every one of the four CD4+ subsets in Type 1 diabetes patients.

No antigens are known for them. cDNA synthesis used the whole RNA isolate, giving expressed TCRB sequences. Data came from immunoSEQ multiplex PCR; TCRdb stores just in-frame clones and leaves some out. The sample carries about 170,000 clones, approximately 7.8% recorded once. The sequencing sample was made of central memory CD4+ T cells from blood. The receptor set was obtained from a woman in her forties with type 1 diabetes.

The table lists this clone with a few counts. This chain connects TRBV4-3 to TRBJ1-6; D might be TRBD1 (6 bases). This CDR3 is built from 20 residues. Germline CDR1 and CDR2: LGHNA and YSLEER. The V gene lost 4 bases and the J gene lost 0 bases, with 22 bases spanning the gap. The CDR3 loop reads CASSPQAGGGASSYNSPLHF. The DNA for the CDR3 is TGCGCCAGCAGCCCCCAAGCTGGAGGGGGGGCCAGCTCCTATAATTCACCCCTCCACTTT.

The chain recombines TRBV7-9 with TRBJ1-2, with 7 nucleotides matching TRBD1. CDR3 length: 15 amino acids. Per the germline V gene, CDR1 is SEHNR and CDR2 is FQNEAQ (reference sequence). V lost 4 bases to trimming and J lost 4 bases; unmatched junction nucleotides: 9. The CDR3 nucleotides read TGTGCCAGCAGCTCTACCACAGGGGACTCCTATGGCTACACCTTC. This encodes CASSSTTGDSYGYTF.